This T cell receptor (beta chain) was identified in a study of shared T cell receptors in the human thymus. The germline gives CDR1 MDHEN, CDR2 SYDVKM. V was clipped by 7 bases and J by 2 bases; unmatched bases: 10. The CDR3 runs to 16 residues. Measured with immunoSEQ multiplex PCR; TCRdb has only the in-frame clones, and not every one. The sample contains about 660,000 clones, approximately 87% of which appear only once. These data also formed part of another study, on human thymus T cells. That investigation notes: Gene usage for V and J segments appeared biased in thymic and blood repertoires. Related research found strongly overlapping thymic repertoires in unrelated individuals.

Sequences were obtained from thymocytes. This sequence originates from a boy younger than two with a congenital heart defect. The chain combines TRBV28 with TRBJ2-2, with 7 bases that match TRBD1. CDR3 DNA: TGTGCCAGCACCCATACGGGACAGACCAACACCGGGGAGCTGTTTTTT. This codes for CASTHTGQTNTGELFF.